These 9 T cell receptor beta chains share one sample of origin, sequenced in a study of CD8+ T cells in alopecia areata. Sequencing used cDNA as its template, made by extracting RNA and reverse transcribing it. TCRdb's copy holds only in-frame clones and misses some; the assay was immunoSEQ multiplex PCR. This sample comprises around 290,000 clones, none seen once only. It was with CD4, CD8alpha, NKG2D, NKG2ACE and other markers that pooled cutaneous lymph node cells were sorted. Material: CD4+ T cells sorted from a lymph node. The receptors were gathered from a C3H/HeJ mouse with alopecia areata. This strain's MHC haplotype is H2-k.

This clone was recorded a few times. Gene names and germline refer to mouse. The read finishes 4 residues shy of the CDR3 end, and the germline J gene is used to complete it. The chain employs TRBV19 and TRBJ1-2; 8 bases are a match to TRBD1. V lost 4 bases and J lost 3; bases outside the gene matches: 8. This CDR3 is built from 15 residues. Per germline, CDR1 FNHDT and CDR2 SITEND (reference sequence). CDR3 protein: CASSPPGQADSDYTF. CDR3 DNA, as far as it was read: TGTGCCAGCAGTCCCCCGGGACAGGCGGACTCC.

The table lists this clone with many counts. Gene and germline names: mouse. The read is 4 residues too short to cover the CDR3 end, so that end is filled in from the germline J gene. At the DNA level, this CDR3 is encoded by other sequences in the same sample as well. The chain recombines TRBV1 with TRBJ2-1; 7 nucleotides line up with TRBD1. The V gene end was trimmed by 0 bases and the J gene end by 3 bases; junction bases not matched to a gene: 2. In germline, CDR1 is NSQYPW, CDR2 LRSPGD (reference sequence). CDR3 length equals 15 residues. CDR3 sequence: CTCSADRQGYAEQFF. CDR3 bases read: TGCACCTGCAGTGCAGATCGACAGGGCTATGCT.

Concerning this clone itself: Gene names follow the mouse nomenclature. The read finishes 4 residues shy of the CDR3 end, and the germline J gene is used to complete it. The sample carries other DNA sequences with the same CDR3. The rearrangement joins TRBV19 to TRBJ1-2; a weak D match, TRBD1 (5 bases). This CDR3 comprises 13 residues. Trimming left V 3 bases short and J 2 bases short, with 8 bases between. Per the germline V gene, CDR1 is FNHDT and CDR2 is SITEND (reference sequence). CDR3: CASSTSGNSDYTF. The sequenced part of the CDR3 DNA is TGTGCCAGCAGTACCTCAGGGAACTCC.

This clone was recorded a few times. The listed genes are named as in mouse. The CDR3 is cut off 4 residues early in the read; its end comes from the germline J gene. The chain combines TRBV13-1 with TRBJ2-7; 10 bases agree with TRBD2. CDR3 length: 14 amino acids. The V gene's germline CDR1 is NSHNY and CDR2 SYGAGN. CDR3 amino acids: CASTRTGGFYEQYF. Partial CDR3 DNA: TGTGCCAGCACCCGGACTGGGGGTTTTTAT.

As to this clone: Mouse names are used for the genes. Read coverage stops 4 residues before the CDR3 terminus; the germline J gene supplies the remainder. This chain uses TRBV5 with TRBJ2-5; D unresolved. Germline lookup yields CDR1 LGHNA and CDR2 YNLKQL (reference sequence). The CDR3 consists of 15 residues. Trimming stripped 1 base from V and 0 bases from J, with 8 bases between. The DNA read from the CDR3 is TGTGCCAGCAGCCAAGGACATCTTAACCAAGAC. It yields the protein CASSQGHLNQD. The full-length CDR3 reads as CASSQGHLNQDTQYF.

On this clone itself: The genes and germline here are from mouse. The read terminates 4 residues before the CDR3 end, so the remaining end is supplied by the germline J gene. This chain uses TRBV13-1 with TRBJ2-7; TRBD1 matches 8 bases. The CDR3 runs to 14 residues. The germline V gene encodes CDR1 NSHNY and CDR2 SYGAGN. The V gene end was trimmed by 5 bases and the J gene end by 2 bases; junction bases not matched to a gene: 6. The CDR3 sequence is CASSPDRGPYEQYF. CDR3 DNA, as far as it was read: TGTGCCAGCAGCCCTGACAGGGGCCCCTAT.

Details on this clone: Here the gene names and germline are mouse. The covered CDR3 bases are TGCACCTGCAGTGCAGACACCAACACCGGG. Protein product: CTCSADTNTG. The CDR3 in its entirety is CTCSADTNTGQLYF. The chain couples TRBV1 to TRBJ2-2; no clear D gene. Read coverage stops 4 residues before the CDR3 terminus; the germline J gene supplies the remainder. V was clipped by 0 bases and J by 2 bases, with 4 bases between them. The CDR3 sequence is 14 residues long. Germline CDR1 is NSQYPW and CDR2 is LRSPGD (reference sequence).

This clone has only a few counts. The genes and germline here are from mouse. The CDR3 end lies 4 residues beyond the end of the read and is filled in from the germline J gene. The chain recombines TRBV19 with TRBJ2-2; tentative D call: TRBD2 (5 bases). V was cut by 1 base and J by 3 bases, with 7 bases left in between. Germline CDR1 and CDR2: FNHDT and SITEND (reference sequence). The CDR3 contains 14 residues. The CDR3 loop is CASSITGYTGQLYF. Incomplete CDR3 DNA: TGTGCCAGCAGTATAACTGGATACACCGGG.

As concerns this clone: The gene names given are mouse names. The read is 4 residues too short to cover the CDR3 end, so that end is filled in from the germline J gene. The chain links TRBV31 to TRBJ2-5; 7 bases line up with TRBD2. The CDR3 runs 13 residues. The germline V gene encodes CDR1 GKSSPN and CDR2 SITVG. The DNA read from the CDR3 is TGTGCCTGGAGCCCCCGACTGGGAGAC. Its protein product is CAWSPRLGD. The whole CDR3 sequence reads CAWSPRLGDTQYF. The variable domain in full, with the rest retrieved from reference TRBV31 and TRBJ2-5, is AQTIHQWPVAEIKAVGSPLSLGCTIKGKSSPNLYWYWQATGGTLQQLFYSITVGQVESVVQLNLSASRPKDDQFILSTEKLLLSHSGFYLCAWSPRLGDTQYFGPGTRLLVL.